This entry features one TCR beta chain sequence. No antigen is known for it. CDR3 length equals 14 residues. The V and J ends lost 5 bases and 3 bases respectively, with 11 bases between them. Germline-derived CDR1 and CDR2 are SGHAT and FQNNGV. This sample stems from a study of human T cells and chemical hapten exposure. The study, taken as a whole, reports: No alteration of TCRs above 1 in 1000 frequency was seen with DPC sensitization.

The time point denotes: healthy volunteer bleed at 2 weeks. RNA extraction used unfractionated whole blood as the source of total RNA. TCRdb recomputed calls from the RACE reads with MiXCR, one row per CDR3 protein. The data show around 130,000 distinct CDR3 sequences, with 9% to 10% seen just once and 1.5% to 2% held by the top ten. Source material: whole blood. The origin of this receptor is a male donor in good health. Some clones in this sample may be carry-over from other donors' samples. This chain uses TRBV11-2 with TRBJ1-5; D not resolved. CDR3 residues: CASSTGRDNQPQHF. The CDR3 bases are TGTGCCAGCAGCACGGGCCGGGACAATCAGCCCCAGCATTTT.